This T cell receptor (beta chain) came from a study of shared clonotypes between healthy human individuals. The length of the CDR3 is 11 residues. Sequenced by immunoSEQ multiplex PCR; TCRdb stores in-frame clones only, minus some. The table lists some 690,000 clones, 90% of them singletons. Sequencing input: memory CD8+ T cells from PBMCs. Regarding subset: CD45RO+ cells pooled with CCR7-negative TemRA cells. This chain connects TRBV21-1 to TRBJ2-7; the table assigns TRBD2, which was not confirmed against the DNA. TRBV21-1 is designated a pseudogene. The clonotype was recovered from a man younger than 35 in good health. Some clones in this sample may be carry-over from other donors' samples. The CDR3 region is CAIRGCFEQYF. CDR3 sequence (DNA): TGTGCCATACGGGGGTGCTTCGAGCAGTACTTC.